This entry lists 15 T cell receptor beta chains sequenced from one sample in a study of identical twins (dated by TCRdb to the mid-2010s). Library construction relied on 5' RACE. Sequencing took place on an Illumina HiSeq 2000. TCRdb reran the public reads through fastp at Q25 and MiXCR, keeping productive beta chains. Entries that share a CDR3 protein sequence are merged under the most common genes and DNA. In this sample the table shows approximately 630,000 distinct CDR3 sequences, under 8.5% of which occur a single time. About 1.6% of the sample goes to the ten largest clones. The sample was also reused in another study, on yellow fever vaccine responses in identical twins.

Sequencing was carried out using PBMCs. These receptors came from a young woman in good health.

The CDR3 sequence: CASSDRGSSYNEQFF. The CDR3 coding sequence is TGTGCCAGCAGTGACCGAGGAAGCTCCTACAATGAGCAGTTCTTC. The chain couples TRBV6-1 to TRBJ2-1; D is unresolved. The CDR3 has 15 amino acids. Germline V gene lookup returns CDR1 MNHNS and CDR2 SASEGT. Trimming stripped 3 bases from V and 0 bases from J, with 9 bases between.

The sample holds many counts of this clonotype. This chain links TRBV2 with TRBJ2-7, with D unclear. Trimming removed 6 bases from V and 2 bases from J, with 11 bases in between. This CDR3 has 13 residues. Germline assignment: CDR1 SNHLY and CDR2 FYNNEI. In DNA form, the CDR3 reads TGTGCCAGCAGGAGCGTTTCGGCCTACGAGCAGTACTTC. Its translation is CASRSVSAYEQYF.

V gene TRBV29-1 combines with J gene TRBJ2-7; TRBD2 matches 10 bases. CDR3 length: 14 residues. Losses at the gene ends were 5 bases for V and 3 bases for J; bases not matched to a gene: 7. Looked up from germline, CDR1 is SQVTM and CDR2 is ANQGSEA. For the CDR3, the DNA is TGCAGCGTTCGGACTAGCGGAACCTTCTACGAGCAGTACTTC. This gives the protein CSVRTSGTFYEQYF.

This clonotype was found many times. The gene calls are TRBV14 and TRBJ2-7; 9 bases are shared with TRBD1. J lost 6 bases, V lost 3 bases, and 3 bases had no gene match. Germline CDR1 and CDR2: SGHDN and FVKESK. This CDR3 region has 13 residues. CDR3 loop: CASSQLTGGEQYF. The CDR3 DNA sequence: TGTGCCAGCAGCCAGTTGACAGGGGGCGAGCAGTACTTC.

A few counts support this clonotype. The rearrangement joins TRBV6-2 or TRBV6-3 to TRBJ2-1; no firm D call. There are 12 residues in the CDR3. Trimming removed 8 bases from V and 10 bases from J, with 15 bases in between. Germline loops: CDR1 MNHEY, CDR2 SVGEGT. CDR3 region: CASLSYSTEQFF. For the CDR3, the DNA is TGTGCCAGCCTTAGTTACAGTACCGAGCAGTTCTTC.

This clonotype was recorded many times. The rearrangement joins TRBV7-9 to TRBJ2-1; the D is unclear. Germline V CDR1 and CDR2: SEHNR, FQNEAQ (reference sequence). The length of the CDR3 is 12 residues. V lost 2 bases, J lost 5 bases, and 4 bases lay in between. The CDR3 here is CASSLRDNEQFF. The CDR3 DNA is TGTGCCAGCAGCTTACGAGACAATGAGCAGTTCTTC. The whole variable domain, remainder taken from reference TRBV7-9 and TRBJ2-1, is DTGVSQNPRHKITKRGQNVTFRCDPISEHNRLYWYRQTLGQGPEFLTYFQNEAQLEKSRLLSDRFSAERPKGSFSTLEIQRTEQGDSAMYLCASSLRDNEQFFGPGTRLTVL.

Here the CDR3 reads CASSSYGDTEAFF. The CDR3, as DNA: TGTGCCAGCAGTTCTTACGGGGACACTGAAGCTTTCTTT. V and J are TRBV12-3 or TRBV12-4 and TRBJ1-1; D uncertain. V gave up 4 bases and J gave up 3 bases, with 9 bases separating them. This CDR3 contains 13 residues.

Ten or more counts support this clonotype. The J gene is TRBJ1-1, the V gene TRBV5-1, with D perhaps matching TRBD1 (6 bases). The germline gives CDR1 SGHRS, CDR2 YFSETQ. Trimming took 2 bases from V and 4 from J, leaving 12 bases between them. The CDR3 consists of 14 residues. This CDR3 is CASSLSGAGTEAFF. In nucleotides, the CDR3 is TGCGCCAGCAGCTTATCAGGGGCGGGCACTGAAGCTTTCTTT.

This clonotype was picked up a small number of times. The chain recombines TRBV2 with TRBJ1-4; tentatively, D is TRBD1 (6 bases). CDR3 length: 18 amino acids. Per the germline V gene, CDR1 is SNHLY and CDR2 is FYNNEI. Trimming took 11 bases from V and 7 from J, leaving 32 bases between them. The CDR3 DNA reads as TGTGCCTTCTGTTTAACCGGCAGGGGCATTCTTCAAAGTGAAAAACTGTTTTTT. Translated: CAFCLTGRGILQSEKLFF.

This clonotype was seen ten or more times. Written as DNA, the CDR3 is TGCAGCGTTGAAGATCTAAGTTTCAGAGAGACCCAGTACTTC. This gives the protein CSVEDLSFRETQYF. The genes are TRBV29-1 and TRBJ2-5; D is ambiguous. The CDR3 has 14 amino acids. Germline CDR1 and CDR2: SQVTM and ANQGSEA. Trimming cost V 0 bases and J 4 bases, with 12 bases left between them.

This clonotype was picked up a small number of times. CDR3 in amino acids: CASSRTGNGNQPQHF. The DNA of the CDR3 is TGTGCCAGCAGTCGGACAGGGAACGGCAATCAGCCCCAGCATTTT. V gene TRBV11-2 combines with J gene TRBJ1-5; 8 bases line up with TRBD1. Trimming at V came to 6 bases and at J to 2 bases, leaving 6 bases not matched to a gene. Germline V lookup: CDR1 SGHAT, CDR2 FQNNGV. This CDR3 region has 15 residues.

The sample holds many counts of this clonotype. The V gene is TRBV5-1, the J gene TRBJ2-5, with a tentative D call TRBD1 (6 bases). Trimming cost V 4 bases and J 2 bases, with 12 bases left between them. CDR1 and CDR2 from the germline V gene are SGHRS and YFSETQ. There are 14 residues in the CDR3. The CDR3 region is CASSPGHPQETQYF. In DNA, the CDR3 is TGCGCCAGCAGCCCGGGACATCCACAAGAGACCCAGTACTTC.

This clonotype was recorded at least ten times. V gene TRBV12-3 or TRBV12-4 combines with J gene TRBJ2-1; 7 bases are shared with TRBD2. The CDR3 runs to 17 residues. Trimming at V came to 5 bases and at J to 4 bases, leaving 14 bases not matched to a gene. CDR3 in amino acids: CASSGIAGPSLYNEQFF. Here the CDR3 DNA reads TGTGCCAGCAGTGGAATAGCGGGTCCTTCTTTATACAATGAGCAGTTCTTC.

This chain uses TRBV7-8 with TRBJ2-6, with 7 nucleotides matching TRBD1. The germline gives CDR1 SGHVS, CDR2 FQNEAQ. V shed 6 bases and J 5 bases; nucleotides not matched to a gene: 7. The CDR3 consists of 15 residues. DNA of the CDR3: TGTGCCAGCAGTCGCGGACAGGCGAGGGCCAACGTCCTGACTTTC. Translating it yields CASSRGQARANVLTF.

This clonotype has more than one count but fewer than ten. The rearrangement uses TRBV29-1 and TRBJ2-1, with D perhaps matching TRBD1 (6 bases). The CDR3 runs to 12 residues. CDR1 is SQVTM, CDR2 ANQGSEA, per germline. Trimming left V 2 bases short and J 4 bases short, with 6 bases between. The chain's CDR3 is CSVETGYNEQFF. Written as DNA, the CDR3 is TGCAGCGTTGAAACAGGGTACAATGAGCAGTTCTTC.